This TCR beta chain was recovered during a study of T cells in Graves' hyperthyroidism and ophthalmopathy. Study results and caveats: The authors' 13 V-J model separated ophthalmopathy from stable hyperthyroidism.

The CDR3 regions of TCR beta were amplified from RNA transcripts. An initial round of RT-PCR targeting the TCR CDR3 relied on the HTBI primer set. MiXCR, applied by TCRdb to the multiplex PCR reads, yields one record per CDR3 protein. The table includes under 350,000 distinct CDR3 sequences, under 30% detected once. This clonotype was observed at least ten times. Antigen: not known. The TCR originated in a man in his forties or fifties with Graves' hyperthyroidism that later progressed to Graves' ophthalmopathy. The sequenced sample was blood.

CDR3 coding DNA: TGTGCCACCAGCCGTGAGGTACGGATGAACACTGAAGCTTTCTTT. Translating it yields CATSREVRMNTEAFF. The chain recombines TRBV24-1 with TRBJ1-1; D is unclear. With 7 bases removed from V and 0 bases from J, the gap between germline ends came to 14 bases. Germline CDR1 is KGHDR and CDR2 is SFDVKD. This CDR3 contains 15 residues.